Sequencing of this TCR beta chain was carried out in a study of cytomegalovirus exposure and HLA in healthy donors. CDR1 is ENHRY and CDR2 is SYGVKD in the germline V gene. The J segment lost 9 bases and the V segment lost 7 bases, leaving 14 bases of the junction unmatched. The CDR3 totals 15 residues. Details on this clone: Its antigen remains unknown.

PCR amplification relied on 60 Vbeta primers (plus 13 Jbeta primers). Profiling relied on immunoSEQ multiplex PCR, and the TCRdb table lists in-frame clones only, not all of them. The sample has about 140,000 clones, 80% seen once; the top ten hold around 2.5%. Overall study findings and caveats: The productive fraction for most TCR beta V segments was about 87% or about 30% in an earlier analysis. Most likely, a cluster of highly shared sequence variants arose as a sequencing artifact. Common viral pathogens seemed, in a later analysis, to connect with several of the most significant clusters.

The chain combines TRBV10-3 with TRBJ1-1; 10 bases align to TRBD1. This TCR came from a man aged 50-59 years in good health and CMV-seronegative. Sequenced sample: PBMCs. CDR3 nucleotide sequence: TGTGCCATCACCCTCGACAGGGGGCTTAACCAAAAAGCTTTCTTT. Translating it yields CAITLDRGLNQKAFF.